The 22 T cell receptor beta chains below all came from one sample that was sequenced in a study of blood T cell repertoires in COVID-19. TCRdb's table, derived via immunoSEQ multiplex PCR, lists solely in-frame clones and lacks some. The data hold around 310,000 clones, with 80% to 95% observed a single time. The specimen sequenced was peripheral blood. The origin of the receptors is a woman in her twenties or thirties with COVID-19, enrolled during active disease.

This clone has a single count. The gene calls are TRBV18 and TRBJ1-4; D remains ambiguous. The CDR3 extends over 12 amino acids. The germline V gene has CDR1 KGHSH and CDR2 LQKENI. The ends were cut back, 5 bases at V and 8 bases at J, with 9 bases in the middle. CDR3 sequence: CASSTTKEKLFF. The DNA of the CDR3 is TGTGCCAGCTCAACTACGAAGGAAAAACTGTTTTTT.

As DNA, the CDR3 is TGTGCCAGCAGAAGCGCGCCCCTCGGAGAGACCCAGTACTTC. Translating it yields CASRSAPLGETQYF. The rearrangement links TRBV3-1 (or the pseudogene TRBV3-2) to TRBJ2-5, with D unresolved. Trimming stripped 6 bases from V and 4 bases from J, with 15 bases between. Looked up from germline, CDR1 is LGHDT and CDR2 is YNNKEL (reference sequence). CDR3 size: 14 residues.

The chain is built from TRBV6-2 or TRBV6-3 and TRBJ1-2; possible D gene TRBD1, 6 bases. Trimming stripped 4 bases from V and 5 bases from J, with 20 bases between. CDR3 length: 16 residues. Germline assignment: CDR1 MNHEY and CDR2 SVGEGT. The CDR3 spells CASSWSTRAGDYGYTF. For the CDR3, the DNA is TGTGCCAGCAGTTGGAGTACCAGGGCAGGGGATTATGGCTACACCTTC.

This clone was seen once. This chain connects TRBV6-5 to TRBJ2-7; 7 bases line up with TRBD2. The CDR3 totals 13 residues. V dropped 7 bases and J dropped 0; count of bases not matched to a gene: 3. Germline V gene sequence: CDR1 MNHEY, CDR2 SVGAGI. Here the CDR3 DNA reads TGTGCCAGCATGGGGGGGAGCTCCTACGAGCAGTACTTC. It yields the protein CASMGGSSYEQYF.

The chain recombines TRBV6-4 with TRBJ2-1, with 10 bases fitting TRBD1. V shed 6 bases and J 9 bases; nucleotides not matched to a gene: 5. This CDR3 has 13 residues. Per germline, CDR1 MRHNA and CDR2 SNTAGT. CDR3 in DNA: TGTGCCAGCAGCCGGACAGGGGGAGGTGAGCAGTTCTTC. Residues: CASSRTGGGEQFF.

The chain employs TRBV19 and TRBJ1-3; a possible D gene is TRBD1 (5 bases). CDR3 size: 14 residues. Germline CDR1 reads LNHDA; CDR2 reads SQIVND (reference sequence). Deletions cut 5 bases from V and 1 base from J, with 9 bases between. The CDR3 loop reads CASSVDSSGNTIYF. The CDR3 nucleotides read TGTGCCAGTAGTGTCGACAGTTCTGGAAACACCATATATTTT.

This clone came up once. V gene TRBV5-1 combines with J gene TRBJ2-1, with D possibly being TRBD1 (5 bases). Germline assignment: CDR1 SGHRS and CDR2 YFSETQ. The CDR3 loop spans 15 amino acids. With 0 bases removed from V and 7 bases from J, the gap between germline ends came to 14 bases. CDR3: CASSLVAGSLNEQFF. CDR3 nucleotide sequence: TGCGCCAGCAGCTTGGTGGCAGGGTCGTTGAATGAGCAGTTCTTC.

The V gene is TRBV6-1, the J gene TRBJ2-1; 8 nucleotides line up with TRBD2. From germline, CDR1 is MNHNS and CDR2 SASEGT. Trimming removed 1 base from V and 7 bases from J; junction bases left unmatched: 9. There are 16 residues in the CDR3. The DNA of the CDR3 is TGTGCCAGCAGTGAAGTAAGCCCAGCGGGAGTTAATGAGCAGTTCTTC. This gives the protein CASSEVSPAGVNEQFF.

The gene calls are TRBV7-2 and TRBJ2-7; 15 bases line up with TRBD2. The V and J ends lost 5 bases and 2 bases, in that order; junction bases with no gene match: 7. Germline assignment: CDR1 SGHTA and CDR2 FQGNSA. This CDR3 has 17 amino acids. CDR3 residues: CASSTGLAGGTTYEQYF. In nucleotides, the CDR3 is TGTGCCAGCAGCACGGGACTAGCGGGAGGAACCACCTACGAGCAGTACTTC.

The chain has TRBV27 and TRBJ2-7; 7 bases fit TRBD1. Germline values: CDR1 MNHEY, CDR2 SMNVEV (reference sequence). The ends lost 4 bases at V and 4 bases at J; junction bases unmatched: 7. CDR3 length: 14 amino acids. DNA for the CDR3: TGTGCCAGCAGTTCGGGACAGTTCCTATACGAGCAGTACTTC. This translates into CASSSGQFLYEQYF.

The genes are TRBV28 and TRBJ1-1, with TRBD1 as a possible D gene (5 bases). There are 14 residues in the CDR3. Per germline, CDR1 MDHEN and CDR2 SYDVKM. The ends were cut back, 6 bases at V and 1 base at J, with 12 bases in the middle. The CDR3 bases are TGTGCCAGCAGACCTGACAGCTCGAACACTGAAGCTTTCTTT. It translates to CASRPDSSNTEAFF.

The V gene is TRBV10-3, the J gene TRBJ2-7, with 9 bases lining up with TRBD2. This CDR3 spans 14 amino acids. Trimming cost V 4 bases and J 7 bases; bases outside gene matches: 8. Germline-derived CDR1 and CDR2 are ENHRY and SYGVKD. CDR3 nucleotide sequence: TGTGCCATCAGTGGCGGGAGGGCCGCGGAGGAGCAGTACTTC. Amino acid sequence: CAISGGRAAEEQYF.

The genes are TRBV15 and TRBJ2-1, with 7 positions matching TRBD2. The germline V gene has CDR1 LNHNV and CDR2 YYDKDF (reference sequence). V shed 0 bases, J shed 0 bases, and the junction held 5 bases outside the gene matches. This CDR3 region has 17 residues. CDR3 coding DNA: TGTGCCACCAGCAGAGATTGGGAGCGGGACTCCTACAATGAGCAGTTCTTC. Amino acid sequence: CATSRDWERDSYNEQFF.

The J gene is TRBJ1-3, the V gene TRBV10-2; 7 positions agree with TRBD1. V lost 6 bases to trimming and J lost 1 base; unmatched junction nucleotides: 0. Germline V gene sequence: CDR1 WSHSY, CDR2 SAAADI. The CDR3 covers 13 residues. The CDR3 region is CASRTGSGNTIYF. The CDR3 DNA follows: TGCGCCAGCAGGACAGGGTCTGGAAACACCATATATTTT.

This chain links TRBV7-2 with TRBJ1-2; no clear D gene. V was clipped by 5 bases and J by 2 bases, with 15 bases between them. This CDR3 region has 15 residues. Germline CDR1 SGHTA, CDR2 FQGNSA. CDR3 nucleotide sequence: TGTGCCAGCAGCGTAGACGGGAGAGGAAACTATGGCTACACCTTC. This gives the protein CASSVDGRGNYGYTF.

This clone came up once. The CDR3 loop is CASSLWGTGRTEAFF. The CDR3 nucleotides are TGTGCCAGCAGTTTATGGGGGACAGGCCGGACTGAAGCTTTCTTT. V usage is TRBV28 and J usage is TRBJ1-1; 8 bases are a match to TRBD1. CDR3 length: 15 residues. Germline V gene lookup returns CDR1 MDHEN and CDR2 SYDVKM. With V trimmed by 0 bases and J by 5 bases, 5 bases remained unmatched.

The gene calls are TRBV4-2 and TRBJ2-1, with 7 bases matching TRBD2. V dropped 1 base and J dropped 4; count of bases not matched to a gene: 10. CDR3 length: 17 amino acids. The germline V gene encodes CDR1 LGHNA and CDR2 YNFKEQ. CDR3 bases: TGTGCCAGCAGCCAAGCGGGCGGGAGACGGGGGTACAATGAGCAGTTCTTC. Translating gives CASSQAGGRRGYNEQFF.

This clone was seen only once. The V and J genes are TRBV19 and TRBJ2-2; no clear D gene. There are 15 residues in the CDR3. V gave up 2 bases and J gave up 0 bases, with 7 bases separating them. The V gene's germline CDR1 is LNHDA and CDR2 SQIVND (reference sequence). DNA of the CDR3: TGTGCCAGTAGTATATTGCGAACGAACACCGGGGAGCTGTTTTTT. Protein sequence: CASSILRTNTGELFF.

The chain has TRBV6-4 and TRBJ2-3; weak D call: TRBD2 (5 bases). CDR3 length: 14 residues. Germline CDR1 and CDR2: MRHNA and SNTAGT. Trimming cost V 2 bases and J 6 bases, with 12 bases left between them. CDR3 sequence reads: CASSDNSVEDTQYF. The CDR3, as DNA: TGTGCCAGCAGTGACAATAGCGTTGAGGATACGCAGTATTTT.

The chain combines TRBV18 with TRBJ1-1; D not resolved. Germline V gene data show CDR1 as KGHSH and CDR2 as LQKENI. V was cut by 3 bases and J by 4 bases, with 9 bases left in between. The CDR3 has 13 amino acids. The CDR3 is CASSPRHVTEAFF. The CDR3 DNA is TGTGCCAGCTCACCCCGACACGTCACTGAAGCTTTCTTT.

V and J are TRBV4-3 and TRBJ2-7; 8 positions match TRBD1. The length of the CDR3 is 14 residues. The V gene end was trimmed by 3 bases and the J gene end by 5 bases; junction bases not matched to a gene: 6. From germline, CDR1 is LGHNA and CDR2 YSLEER. CDR3 loop: CASSHQQGDDEQYF. The CDR3 DNA reads as TGCGCCAGCAGCCACCAACAGGGGGACGACGAGCAGTACTTC.

The V and J genes are TRBV2 and TRBJ2-1; D perhaps matches TRBD2 (6 bases). Germline values: CDR1 SNHLY, CDR2 FYNNEI. The ends were cut back, 8 bases at V and 14 bases at J, with 16 bases in the middle. The CDR3 is 11 residues long. The CDR3 here is CASGGWASEFF. CDR3 sequence (DNA): TGTGCCAGCGGTGGGTGGGCTAGCGAGTTCTTC. Looking up the rest from reference TRBV2 and TRBJ2-1 gives the full variable domain: EPEVTQTPSHQVTQMGQEVILRCVPISNHLYFYWYRQILGQKVEFLVSFYNNEISEKSEIFDDQFSVERPDGSNFTLKIRSTKLEDSAMYFCASGGWASEFFGPGTRLTVL.